This is a list of T cell receptor beta chains from one sample in a study of T cells after yellow fever vaccination. TCRdb used MiXCR to reprocess the 5' RACE reads, holding one entry per CDR3 protein. Among over 150,000 distinct CDR3 sequences listed, 6.2% were seen once. The sequences come from CD4+ T cells sorted from PBMCs, collected on the day of the first yellow fever vaccination. The source is a man between 18 and 29 years old who received the YFV17D yellow fever vaccine. Each CDR3 is given with its conserved first and last residue. Fields, in order: J gene, clone size, V gene, D gene, CDR3 DNA, CDR3 protein. The D gene is left open where the match is weak. A row's size may be missing; if present it is once, few, many or a size class.

J: TRBJ2-4
size: few
V: TRBV7-2
D: TRBD1
DNA: TGTGCCAGCAGCCAACTCAACCCGGGACAGGGGAAAAACATTCAGTACTTC
CDR3: CASSQLNPGQGKNIQYF

J: TRBJ2-3
size: many
V: TRBV7-6
D: TRBD1
DNA: TGTGCCAGCAGCGGGACAGGGAACTCGCAGTATTTT
CDR3: CASSGTGNSQYF

J: TRBJ1-2
size: few
V: TRBV7-2
D: NA
DNA: TGTGCCAGCAGCTTAGAGGGACTGTTTCATGGCTACACCTTC
CDR3: CASSLEGLFHGYTF

J: TRBJ2-2
size: many
V: TRBV7-3
D: NA
DNA: TGTGCCAGCAGTTCCCATAAGGACACCGGGGAGCTGTTTTTT
CDR3: CASSSHKDTGELFF

J: TRBJ2-1
size: many
V: TRBV11-2
D: TRBD2
DNA: TGTGCCAGCAGCTTTATGGGGAGGGGAGGTGAGCAGTTCTTC
CDR3: CASSFMGRGGEQFF

J: TRBJ1-5
size: many
V: TRBV7-6
D: NA
DNA: TGTGCCAGCAGCCCCCAGGTGGGACAGCCCCAGCATTTT
CDR3: CASSPQVGQPQHF

J: TRBJ1-1
size: NA
V: TRBV2
D: TRBD1
DNA: TGTGCCAGCAATGGACAGGGGGGCACTGAAGCTTTCTTT
CDR3: CASNGQGGTEAFF

J: TRBJ2-3
size: many
V: TRBV19
D: NA
DNA: TGTGCCACCCGACGGTCTCCTAGCACAGATACGCAGTATTTT
CDR3: CATRRSPSTDTQYF

J: TRBJ2-7
size: few
V: TRBV7-2
D: TRBD1
DNA: TGTGCCAGCAGCTTAGTTGGGACAGGGGCCTACGAGCAGTACTTC
CDR3: CASSLVGTGAYEQYF

J: TRBJ1-6
size: NA
V: TRBV2
D: NA
DNA: TGTGCCAGCAGTGAAGCGGGGGCTGATTCACCCCTCCACTTT
CDR3: CASSEAGADSPLHF

J: TRBJ1-2
size: NA
V: TRBV3-1
D: NA
DNA: TGTGCCAGCAGCCAAGAGCACATCGGCTACACCTTC
CDR3: CASSQEHIGYTF

J: TRBJ2-3
size: many
V: TRBV4-1
D: NA
DNA: TGCGCCAGCAGCCAGTCAGCGGGTCTGGGCACAGATACGCAGTATTTT
CDR3: CASSQSAGLGTDTQYF

J: TRBJ1-2
size: few
V: TRBV30
D: NA
DNA: TGTGCCTGGAGGGACGACAGAGCTAACTATGGCTACACCTTC
CDR3: CAWRDDRANYGYTF

J: TRBJ1-4
size: many
V: TRBV7-2
D: NA
DNA: TGTGCCAGCAGCCCGTTACACCTCCGAGGGGAAAAACTGTTTTTT
CDR3: CASSPLHLRGEKLFF

J: TRBJ2-7
size: few
V: TRBV5-1
D: NA
DNA: TGCGCCAGCAGCTTGGGTAGGGGCAACGCTCCCTACGAGCAGTACTTC
CDR3: CASSLGRGNAPYEQYF

J: TRBJ2-3
size: NA
V: TRBV20-1
D: TRBD2
DNA: TGCAGTGCTAGAGCTAGCGGGGGGAGCACAGATACGCAGTATTTT
CDR3: CSARASGGSTDTQYF

J: TRBJ2-6
size: many
V: TRBV27
D: NA
DNA: TGTGCCACCCAGGTGGCTGGGGCCAACGTCCTGACTTTC
CDR3: CATQVAGANVLTF

J: TRBJ1-6
size: few
V: TRBV20-1
D: TRBD1
DNA: TGCAGTGCTAGTAGGGCAGGGGGAAATTCACCCCTCCACTTT
CDR3: CSASRAGGNSPLHF

J: TRBJ1-1
size: many
V: TRBV12-3/TRBV12-4
D: NA
DNA: TGTGCCAGCAGCCCTGGGGGGGACTACACTGAAGCTTTCTTT
CDR3: CASSPGGDYTEAFF

J: TRBJ2-6
size: few
V: TRBV5-1
D: NA
DNA: TGCGCCAGCAGCTTTGACGGGCCCCCCCAGTACGTCCTGACTTTC
CDR3: CASSFDGPPQYVLTF

J: TRBJ2-5
size: NA
V: TRBV24-1
D: NA
DNA: TGTGCCACCAGTGATATGAAGACCCAGTACTTC
CDR3: CATSDMKTQYF

J: TRBJ1-1
size: NA
V: TRBV12-3/TRBV12-4
D: TRBD1
DNA: TGTGCCAGCAGTGGACAGGCGAACACTGAAGCTTTCTTT
CDR3: CASSGQANTEAFF

J: TRBJ2-5
size: many
V: TRBV20-1
D: TRBD2
DNA: TGCAGTGCTCCCGCCCAGACTAGCCGGGAGACCCAGTACTTC
CDR3: CSAPAQTSRETQYF

J: TRBJ1-2
size: NA
V: TRBV6-2/TRBV6-3
D: TRBD1
DNA: TGTGCCAGCATTCCCGTGACAGGGGCGGACGGCTACACCTTC
CDR3: CASIPVTGADGYTF

J: TRBJ1-5
size: NA
V: TRBV6-2/TRBV6-3
D: NA
DNA: TGTGCCAGCAGTTACGGGGGCCCCTATAGCAATCAGCCCCAGCATTTT
CDR3: CASSYGGPYSNQPQHF

J: TRBJ2-3
size: many
V: TRBV7-2
D: TRBD2
DNA: TGTGCCAGCAGCGGGCCGGGGGGATACACAGATACGCAGTATTTT
CDR3: CASSGPGGYTDTQYF

J: TRBJ1-5
size: many
V: TRBV5-5
D: NA
DNA: TGTGCCAGCAGCCCGGACAGTTGGGAGCCAAGGAATCAGCCCCAGCATTTT
CDR3: CASSPDSWEPRNQPQHF

J: TRBJ1-3
size: NA
V: TRBV9
D: NA
DNA: TGTGCCAGCAGCGTAGAAGAGGGACGATCTGGAAACACCATATATTTT
CDR3: CASSVEEGRSGNTIYF

J: TRBJ2-5
size: NA
V: TRBV5-1
D: TRBD1
DNA: TGCGCCAGCAGCTTGACAGGGGGTAACCCTTGGGAGACCCAGTACTTC
CDR3: CASSLTGGNPWETQYF

J: TRBJ2-5
size: many
V: TRBV5-1
D: TRBD2
DNA: TGCGCCAGCAGCGCGGGGGTAGAGACCCAGTACTTC
CDR3: CASSAGVETQYF

J: TRBJ2-7
size: NA
V: TRBV10-3
D: TRBD2
DNA: TGTGCCATCAAGCTTAGCGGGGGCCATTACGAGCAGTACTTC
CDR3: CAIKLSGGHYEQYF

J: TRBJ2-7
size: NA
V: TRBV29-1
D: NA
DNA: TGCAGCGTTTCTGGCGGAAGCTACGAGCAGTACTTC
CDR3: CSVSGGSYEQYF

J: TRBJ2-3
size: many
V: TRBV20-1
D: NA
DNA: TGCAGTGCCATCACCTCAGGGGCAGCAGATACGCAGTATTTT
CDR3: CSAITSGAADTQYF

J: TRBJ2-7
size: few
V: TRBV7-2
D: NA
DNA: TGTGCCAGCAGCTTACTCGAGCCTGGGCAGGGGTACGAGCAGTACTTC
CDR3: CASSLLEPGQGYEQYF

J: TRBJ2-1
size: few
V: TRBV5-1
D: NA
DNA: TGCGCCAGCAGCTTGGAGTTCGGGTCAGGAGAGTTCTTC
CDR3: CASSLEFGSGEFF

J: TRBJ2-1
size: many
V: TRBV24-1
D: TRBD1
DNA: TGTGCCACCAGTGATCCCGGACAGGGGAGGAATGAGCAGTTCTTC
CDR3: CATSDPGQGRNEQFF

J: TRBJ1-4
size: few
V: TRBV4-1
D: NA
DNA: TGCGCCAGCAGCCAAAGGAGGGTTAGAGAGATGAGTAATGAAAAACTGTTTTTT
CDR3: CASSQRRVREMSNEKLFF

J: TRBJ1-1
size: few
V: TRBV12-3/TRBV12-4
D: NA
DNA: TGTGCCAGCGACAATGCGAGCGGGACTGAAGCTTTCTTT
CDR3: CASDNASGTEAFF

J: TRBJ2-3
size: NA
V: TRBV14
D: NA
DNA: TGTGCCAGCAGCCCATCAGGGATTGGGACGCAGTATTTT
CDR3: CASSPSGIGTQYF

J: TRBJ2-1
size: NA
V: TRBV30
D: NA
DNA: TGTGCCTGGAGTGTATGGACCTACAATGAGCAGTTCTTC
CDR3: CAWSVWTYNEQFF

J: TRBJ2-5
size: few
V: TRBV15
D: TRBD2
DNA: TGTGCCACCAGCGGATCGACTAGCGGAGGGGCAGTACAAGAGACCCAGTACTTC
CDR3: CATSGSTSGGAVQETQYF

J: TRBJ1-4
size: NA
V: TRBV5-1
D: TRBD1
DNA: TGCGCCAGCAGCGAGGGGGCGAGGTCTAATGAAAAACTGGTTTTT
CDR3: CASSEGARSNEKLVF

J: TRBJ2-2
size: NA
V: TRBV9
D: TRBD1
DNA: TGTGCCAGCAGCTTTCGGACAGGTTCAATCCCCGGGGAGCTGTTTTTT
CDR3: CASSFRTGSIPGELFF

J: TRBJ2-5
size: many
V: TRBV12-3/TRBV12-4
D: NA
DNA: TGTGCCAGCCTGAAGGAGACAGAGACCCAGTACTTC
CDR3: CASLKETETQYF

J: TRBJ2-5
size: few
V: TRBV24-1
D: NA
DNA: TGTGCCACCAGTGACCCCGGTGGGGACGGAGAGACCCAGTACTTC
CDR3: CATSDPGGDGETQYF

J: TRBJ1-6
size: NA
V: TRBV4-3
D: TRBD1
DNA: TGCGCCAGCAGCCAGGGACAGGGGGTACGTTCACCCCTCCACTTT
CDR3: CASSQGQGVRSPLHF

J: TRBJ1-6
size: few
V: TRBV7-2
D: NA
DNA: TGTGCCAGCAGCTATAGTGGCGGGGGCATGTCACCCCTCCACTTT
CDR3: CASSYSGGGMSPLHF

J: TRBJ2-2
size: NA
V: TRBV4-2
D: NA
DNA: TGTGCCAGCAGCCAAGAATGGCGCACCGGGGAGCTGTTTTTT
CDR3: CASSQEWRTGELFF

J: TRBJ2-3
size: few
V: TRBV5-4
D: NA
DNA: TGTGCCAGCAGCCCCCTAGACGGAACAGATACGCAGTATTTT
CDR3: CASSPLDGTDTQYF

J: TRBJ2-7
size: NA
V: TRBV5-1
D: NA
DNA: TGCGCCAGCAGCTTGGAGGCCTACGAGCAGTACTTC
CDR3: CASSLEAYEQYF

J: TRBJ2-3
size: many
V: TRBV9
D: TRBD2
DNA: TGTGCCAGCAGCGTAGGACTAGCGGCTAGCACAGATACGCAGTATTTT
CDR3: CASSVGLAASTDTQYF

J: TRBJ2-7
size: many
V: TRBV20-1
D: TRBD1
DNA: TGCAGTGCTAGAGAGGACAGGGTCGGCGCCTACGAGCAGTACTTC
CDR3: CSAREDRVGAYEQYF

J: TRBJ1-1
size: few
V: TRBV7-2
D: TRBD1
DNA: TGTGCCAGCAGCTTAAGGGGGCAGGGGAGGGAAGCTTTCTTT
CDR3: CASSLRGQGREAFF

J: TRBJ2-1
size: many
V: TRBV6-5
D: NA
DNA: TGTGCCAGCAGTTCTGGTGCAGGTCTCTCCTACAATGAGCAGTTCTTC
CDR3: CASSSGAGLSYNEQFF